This T cell receptor (beta chain) was captured by sequencing in a study of CD8+CD57+ T cells in acquired aplastic anemia. Study-level information: 3.2 ug was the average amount of DNA from sorted CD4+ and CD8+ cells. Whole-study results and caveats: Patients showed no significant difference from controls in CD8+ Simpson's diversity. Patients and controls shared some 30 CD8+ CDR3 sequences, highly expressed in patients.

The template used for profiling TCR beta VDJ and CDR3 was genomic DNA. TCRdb independently ran MiXCR on the reads; one entry per CDR3 protein. The table records 160,000 or so distinct CDR3 sequences, 40% to 55% of them present only once. For sequencing, patients were chosen who had shown expansion of CD8+CD57+ cells by flow cytometry. The blood sampling took place in patients who had so far received no therapy. The V gene lost 8 bases and the J gene lost 1 base, with 14 bases spanning the gap. The CDR3 is made up of 14 amino acids. CDR1 and CDR2 (germline): LNHDA, SQIVND (reference sequence). This clonotype was found many times. Its antigen is unidentified.

V gene TRBV19 combines with J gene TRBJ1-2; TRBD1 is a possible D gene (6 bases). The sample consisted of sorted CD4+, CD8+, or CD8+CD57+ T cells (not recorded which) from PBMCs. The sequence was obtained from a human donor with aplastic anemia. The CDR3 protein is CASEGQQINYGYTF. CDR3 DNA: TGTGCCAGTGAAGGACAGCAAATTAACTATGGCTACACCTTC.